The 17 T cell receptor beta chains given below trace back to one sample, sequenced in a study of patients and donors after allogeneic stem cell transplantation. TCRdb reprocessed the RT-PCR reads with MiXCR, giving one entry per CDR3 protein. Here the sample spans around 240,000 distinct CDR3 sequences, approximately 14% being singletons. The specimen sequenced was blood, either unsorted or a sorted T cell fraction (not recorded which). The origin of the receptors is a human donor who was either an allogeneic HSCT recipient or a stem cell or donor lymphocyte infusion donor (not recorded which). It is not recorded whose cells these are; they may come from a transplant donor.

The sample holds a few counts of this clonotype. The V gene is TRBV2, the J gene TRBJ1-6; 9 bases are a match to TRBD1. The CDR3 extends over 15 amino acids. Trimming cost V 6 bases and J 9 bases; bases outside gene matches: 9. CDR1 and CDR2 from the germline V gene are SNHLY and FYNNEI. CDR3 DNA: TGTGCCAGCAGACAACAGGGGGCCAGCGGTTCACCCCTCCACTTT. This sequence encodes CASRQQGASGSPLHF. The full variable domain, with the rest looked up from reference TRBV2 and TRBJ1-6, is EPEVTQTPSHQVTQMGQEVILRCVPISNHLYFYWYRQILGQKVEFLVSFYNNEISEKSEIFDDQFSVERPDGSNFTLKIRSTKLEDSAMYFCASRQQGASGSPLHFGNGTRLTVT.

This clonotype was detected many times. The rearrangement uses TRBV11-2 and TRBJ1-4, with 7 bases that match TRBD1. The CDR3 sequence is 15 residues long. The germline V gene encodes CDR1 SGHAT and CDR2 FQNNGV. With 3 bases clipped from V and 5 bases from J, the junction kept 6 bases outside the gene matches. The CDR3: CASSFGGQNNEKLFF. The CDR3 DNA reads as TGTGCCAGCAGCTTTGGGGGACAGAACAATGAAAAACTGTTTTTT.

V is TRBV11-1 and J is TRBJ1-5, with a possible D match to TRBD1 (5 bases). Germline loops: CDR1 SGHAT, CDR2 FQDESV (reference sequence). Trimming cost V 5 bases and J 0 bases, with 20 bases left between them. The CDR3 is 18 amino acids. CDR3 region: CASSPSGGGRISNQPQHF. In DNA form, the CDR3 reads TGTGCCAGCAGCCCATCTGGGGGTGGCAGGATTAGCAATCAGCCCCAGCATTTT.

V usage is TRBV5-5 and J usage is TRBJ2-3; TRBD2 matches 10 bases. The CDR3 consists of 18 residues. Germline values: CDR1 SGHKS, CDR2 YYEKEE (reference sequence). After removal of 4 bases from V and 0 bases from J, the junction contained 11 bases not matched to a gene. CDR3 sequence reads: CASSLRRTSGYSTDTQYF. The CDR3 DNA is TGTGCCAGCAGCCTGCGACGGACTAGCGGCTACAGCACAGATACGCAGTATTTT.

Only a few counts were recorded for this clonotype. The CDR3 region has the DNA TGTGCCAGCAGCCCGAGACAGGTCGACACTGAAGCTTTCTTT. This codes for CASSPRQVDTEAFF. The genes are TRBV11-3 and TRBJ1-1; D might be TRBD1 (6 bases). Trimming shortened V by 5 bases and J by 3 bases, and 13 bases separated the two germline ends. This CDR3 comprises 14 residues. Germline V lookup: CDR1 SGHNT, CDR2 YENEEA.

A few counts support this clonotype. V and J are TRBV10-3 and TRBJ2-3; a weak D match, TRBD2 (6 bases). V lost 6 bases and J lost 0, with 19 bases in between. CDR3 size: 17 residues. Germline CDR1 is ENHRY and CDR2 is SYGVKD. The CDR3 reads CAIRGTTRDLSTDTQYF. CDR3 in DNA: TGTGCCATCAGGGGAACTACACGGGACTTAAGCACAGATACGCAGTATTTT.

This clonotype was seen at least ten times. The chain recombines TRBV29-1 with TRBJ1-1, with D maybe TRBD1 (5 bases). The CDR3 runs to 15 residues. The V end lost 0 bases, the J end lost 7 bases, and 18 bases lay between the germline ends. The germline V gene has CDR1 SQVTM and CDR2 ANQGSEA. CDR3 in DNA: TGCAGCGTTGAAGACAAGTGGGGGAGCTCAATTGAAGCTTTCTTT. It codes for CSVEDKWGSSIEAFF.

A few counts support this clonotype. The chain couples TRBV13 to TRBJ2-3, with 9 nucleotides matching TRBD2. The CDR3 spans 15 residues. The germline V gene has CDR1 PRHDT and CDR2 FYEKMQ (reference sequence). Trimming at V came to 7 bases and at J to 2 bases, leaving 7 bases not matched to a gene. DNA of the CDR3: TGTGCCAGCACTTCGAGCGGGGGGTCCACAGATACGCAGTATTTT. This sequence encodes CASTSSGGSTDTQYF.

This clonotype was observed many times. J is TRBJ1-2 and V is TRBV7-6; perhaps TRBD1 as D (6 bases). The CDR3 sequence is 14 residues long. The V end lost 5 bases, the J end lost 6 bases, and 16 bases lay between the germline ends. Germline CDR1 and CDR2: SGHVS and FNYEAQ. In DNA form, the CDR3 reads TGTGCCAGCAGCAAAGAACAGGGTTCTCATGGCTACACCTTC. It is translated as CASSKEQGSHGYTF. The full variable domain, with the rest looked up from reference TRBV7-6 and TRBJ1-2, is GAGVSQSPRYKVTKRGQDVALRCDPISGHVSLYWYRQALGQGPEFLTYFNYEAQQDKSGLPNDRFSAERPEGSISTLTIQRTEQRDSAMYRCASSKEQGSHGYTFGSGTRLTVV.

This chain connects TRBV10-3 to TRBJ1-1; D is uncertain. Trimming shortened V by 0 bases and J by 6 bases, and 14 bases separated the two germline ends. The CDR3 contains 15 residues. Germline V gene lookup returns CDR1 ENHRY and CDR2 SYGVKD. In DNA form, the CDR3 reads TGTGCCATCAGTGAGTCTAGACCCACTGGCGCTGAAGCTTTCTTT. It translates to CAISESRPTGAEAFF.

The chain has TRBV5-1 and TRBJ1-2; no clear D. This CDR3 has 12 residues. Germline V gives CDR1 SGHRS, CDR2 YFSETQ. V gave up 1 base and J gave up 6 bases, with 7 bases separating them. Here the CDR3 DNA reads TGCGCCAGCAGCTTGCCCACGGATGGCTACACCTTC. Its protein is CASSLPTDGYTF.

The chain carries TRBV9 and TRBJ2-5; 11 bases agree with TRBD2. Germline loops: CDR1 SGDLS, CDR2 YYNGEE. V trimming: 2 bases; J trimming: 2 bases; junction bases outside the gene matches: 8. The CDR3 loop spans 17 amino acids. The DNA of the CDR3 is TGTGCCAGCAGCGTCGGCTCGGGACTAGCGGTTCAAGAGACCCAGTACTTC. As protein: CASSVGSGLAVQETQYF. The full variable domain, with the rest looked up from reference TRBV9 and TRBJ2-5, is DSGVTQTPKHLITATGQRVTLRCSPRSGDLSVYWYQQSLDQGLQFLIQYYNGEERAKGNILERFSAQQFPDLHSELNLSSLELGDSALYFCASSVGSGLAVQETQYFGPGTRLLVL.

This clonotype was detected many times. The chain links TRBV27 to TRBJ2-7; a possible D gene is TRBD1 (6 bases). V lost 1 base and J 1 base, leaving 11 bases between the germline ends. CDR1 is MNHEY and CDR2 is SMNVEV in the germline V gene (reference sequence). There are 15 residues in the CDR3. This CDR3 reads CASSLWGQKSYEQYF. The CDR3, as DNA: TGTGCCAGCAGTTTATGGGGGCAGAAGTCCTACGAGCAGTACTTC.

This clonotype was seen repeatedly, ten times or more. The rearrangement uses TRBV20-1 and TRBJ2-2; D call uncertain. This CDR3 is built from 15 residues. Germline V gives CDR1 DFQATT, CDR2 SNEGSKA (reference sequence). V was pared by 5 bases and J by 0 bases, with 13 bases between. The CDR3 sequence: CSAPPGGPNTGELFF. In nucleotides, the CDR3 is TGCAGTGCTCCTCCAGGCGGTCCGAACACCGGGGAGCTGTTTTTT.

V usage is TRBV18 and J usage is TRBJ1-1; D remains ambiguous. This CDR3 is 17 amino acids long. Trimming removed 0 bases at V and 1 base at J, with 15 bases between. Germline assignment: CDR1 KGHSH and CDR2 LQKENI. The CDR3 sequence is CASSPPSGWGANTEAFF. The CDR3 DNA follows: TGTGCCAGCTCACCACCGTCTGGATGGGGTGCGAACACTGAAGCTTTCTTT.

The chain employs TRBV4-3 and TRBJ2-4; 11 bases align to TRBD2. In germline, CDR1 is LGHNA, CDR2 YSLEER. The CDR3 has 16 residues. The V gene end was trimmed by 1 base and the J gene end by 6 bases; junction bases not matched to a gene: 5. The CDR3 region is CASSQGASGRLNIQYF. The CDR3 DNA reads TGCGCCAGCAGCCAAGGGGCTAGCGGGAGGTTAAACATTCAGTACTTC.

This clonotype was seen a handful of times. This chain uses TRBV20-1 with TRBJ2-3; 11 bases map to TRBD2. CDR1 and CDR2 (germline): DFQATT, SNEGSKA (reference sequence). The CDR3 is 16 residues long. The V gene end was trimmed by 7 bases and the J gene end by 0 bases; junction bases not matched to a gene: 9. CDR3 protein: CSVGTSGRSSTDTQYF. CDR3 in DNA: TGCAGTGTTGGGACTAGCGGACGATCTAGCACAGATACGCAGTATTTT.